The 26 T cell receptor beta chains listed next were all sequenced from one sample in a study of CD8+CD57+ T cells in acquired aplastic anemia. Genomic DNA served as template for TCR beta VDJ and CDR3 profiling. TCRdb recomputed calls from the reads with MiXCR, one row per CDR3 protein. The table records about 220,000 distinct CDR3 sequences, approximately 35% of them present only once. Sequencing used sorted CD4+, CD8+, or CD8+CD57+ T cells (not recorded which) from PBMCs. The receptors derive from a human donor in good health, serving as a control.

This clonotype was counted ten times or more. The chain combines TRBV6-1 with TRBJ2-7; tentatively, D is TRBD1 (5 bases). The CDR3 sequence is 16 residues long. Germline loops: CDR1 MNHNS, CDR2 SASEGT. Trimming took off 7 bases at V and 0 bases at J, with 19 bases between the two ends. In DNA, the CDR3 is TGTGCCAGCACCAAGCTTAGGGGCGCTAACTCCTACGAGCAGTACTTC. Translated, it gives CASTKLRGANSYEQYF.

With respect to this clonotype: Sequence at one end of the junction differs from germline and may be a read error. The chain links TRBV4-1 to TRBJ2-5; TRBD2 aligns across 7 bases. The CDR3 length is 15 residues. The V gene's germline CDR1 is MGHRA and CDR2 YSYEKL. CDR3 residues: CASSQGGLAEEAQYF. DNA for the CDR3: TGCGCCAGCAGCCAAGGAGGTCTAGCGGAAGAGGCCCAGTACTTC.

The chain has TRBV27 and TRBJ1-1; D not resolved. The CDR3 is made up of 13 amino acids. Germline V gene sequence: CDR1 MNHEY, CDR2 SMNVEV (reference sequence). V was trimmed by 10 bases and J by 5 bases, leaving 17 bases between them. As DNA, the CDR3 is TGTGCCAACCCCCCCAGGAAAGGGACTGAAGCTTTCTTT. It encodes CANPPRKGTEAFF.

With regard to this clonotype: This may be a read error, as it is one base from a much larger clone. This chain joins TRBV4-1 and TRBJ1-3; the D gene is possibly TRBD1 (5 bases). The germline CDR1 and CDR2 sequences are MGHRA and YSYEKL. CDR3 length: 13 residues. The CDR3 reads CASSQGWGNTICF. For the CDR3, the DNA is TGCGCCAGCAGCCAAGGGTGGGGGAACACCATATGTTTT.

This clonotype was observed many times. The chain combines TRBV5-1 with TRBJ2-1, with no clear D. Germline V gene sequence: CDR1 SGHRS, CDR2 YFSETQ. The CDR3 is 14 residues long. The ends were cut back, 3 bases at V and 6 bases at J, with 13 bases in the middle. The CDR3 loop reads CASSSRQAFNEQFF. CDR3 sequence (DNA): TGCGCCAGCAGCTCAAGACAAGCCTTCAATGAGCAGTTCTTC.

In its sample, this clonotype was seen many times. This sequence joins TRBV15 and TRBJ2-2; 7 nucleotides align to TRBD1. The CDR3 runs 16 residues. Germline CDR1 is LNHNV and CDR2 is YYDKDF (reference sequence). V was pared by 3 bases and J by 3 bases, with 7 bases of the junction left unmatched. The CDR3 DNA is TGTGCCACCAGCAGGCACAGGGGTAAGGACACCGGGGAGCTGTTTTTT. Translation gives CATSRHRGKDTGELFF.

The chain joins TRBV10-1 to TRBJ2-3, with 14 bases matching TRBD2. Germline-derived CDR1 and CDR2 are WNHNN and SYGVQD (reference sequence). V shed 7 bases and J 4 bases; nucleotides not matched to a gene: 7. The CDR3 contains 16 residues. In DNA form, the CDR3 reads TGCGCCAGCACGAGACTAGCGGGGGGGCCGTCAGATACGCAGTATTTT. It translates to CASTRLAGGPSDTQYF.

V gene TRBV7-2 combines with J gene TRBJ2-1; 11 positions agree with TRBD2. This CDR3 has 16 residues. Germline-derived CDR1 and CDR2 are SGHTA and FQGNSA. J was trimmed by 7 bases and V by 5 bases; bases with no gene match: 10. CDR3 in amino acids: CASSRTTSGMGNEQFF. CDR3 in DNA: TGTGCCAGCAGCCGCACGACTAGCGGGATGGGAAATGAGCAGTTCTTC.

This clonotype was picked up many times. The V and J genes are TRBV19 and TRBJ1-2; D uncertain. The CDR3 totals 13 residues. The V and J ends lost 1 base and 2 bases respectively, with 5 bases between them. CDR1 and CDR2 from the germline V gene are LNHDA and SQIVND (reference sequence). CDR3 DNA sequence: TGTGCCAGTAGTATAGCGGCGAACTATGGCTACACCTTC. Protein sequence: CASSIAANYGYTF.

The rearrangement uses TRBV5-5 and TRBJ1-3, with TRBD1 matching 7 bases. Germline lookup yields CDR1 SGHKS and CDR2 YYEKEE (reference sequence). The CDR3 contains 14 residues. Trimming at V came to 1 base and at J to 9 bases, leaving 7 bases not matched to a gene. Written as DNA, the CDR3 is TGTGCCAGCAGCTTGAAGGGGGCCTCATTCACCATATATTTT. Its translation is CASSLKGASFTIYF.

This clonotype has just a few counts. The CDR3 loop reads CASSLLGGQGSRNQPQHF. For the CDR3, the DNA is TGTGCCAGCAGCTTACTTGGCGGACAGGGGTCTCGCAATCAGCCCCAGCATTTT. V usage is TRBV11-1 and J usage is TRBJ1-5; 9 bases are a match to TRBD1. V was clipped by 2 bases and J by 2 bases; unmatched bases: 10. Germline loops: CDR1 SGHAT, CDR2 FQDESV (reference sequence). There are 18 residues in the CDR3.

This clonotype was seen at least ten times. This chain links TRBV9 with TRBJ1-3; D is undetermined. The germline gives CDR1 SGDLS, CDR2 YYNGEE. Trimming removed 4 bases from V and 0 bases from J, with 5 bases in between. The CDR3 is 13 residues long. The CDR3 coding sequence is TGTGCCAGCAGCACCGACTCTGGAAACACCATATATTTT. Translating gives CASSTDSGNTIYF. The whole variable domain, filled in from reference TRBV9 and TRBJ1-3, reads DSGVTQTPKHLITATGQRVTLRCSPRSGDLSVYWYQQSLDQGLQFLIQYYNGEERAKGNILERFSAQQFPDLHSELNLSSLELGDSALYFCASSTDSGNTIYFGEGSWLTVV.

Regarding this clonotype: This could be a read error, since a much larger clone is one nucleotide away. Since the CDR3 does not end with the conserved phenylalanine or tryptophan, this likely comes from a read error. V and J are TRBV9 and TRBJ1-6; D remains unclear. CDR3 length: 15 amino acids. The V and J ends lost 4 bases and 8 bases respectively, with 16 bases between them. CDR1 SGDLS and CDR2 YYNGEE come from the germline V gene. The CDR3 coding sequence is TGTGCCAGCAGCCGAACCTGGACGACGGATTCACCCCTCCACCTT. Protein sequence: CASSRTWTTDSPLHL.

This clonotype was found many times. The chain links TRBV2 to TRBJ2-1, with 10 bases matching TRBD2. The germline V gene has CDR1 SNHLY and CDR2 FYNNEI. The junction had 11 bases not matched to a gene; V was cut back by 11 bases and J by 7 bases. The CDR3 totals 14 residues. The chain's CDR3 is CAAQREREGNEQFF. In DNA form, the CDR3 reads TGTGCCGCGCAGCGGGAGCGGGAGGGAAATGAGCAGTTCTTC.

This clonotype showed up just once. V is TRBV24-1 and J is TRBJ2-1; 8 bases fit TRBD1. The J segment lost 3 bases and the V segment lost 9 bases, leaving 0 bases of the junction unmatched. The CDR3 is made up of 12 amino acids. The germline V gene has CDR1 KGHDR and CDR2 SFDVKD. CDR3 residues: CATGTGYNEQFF. As DNA, the CDR3 is TGTGCCACCGGGACAGGCTACAATGAGCAGTTCTTC.

There are many counts of this clonotype. This rearrangement joins TRBV24-1 to TRBJ2-3, with D hard to call. Trimming stripped 4 bases from V and 0 bases from J, with 10 bases between. Germline V CDR1 and CDR2: KGHDR, SFDVKD. This CDR3 contains 15 residues. The CDR3 here is CATSEKGTSTDTQYF. CDR3 in DNA: TGTGCCACCAGTGAGAAGGGCACTAGCACAGATACGCAGTATTTT.

This clonotype was seen at least ten times. The rearrangement links TRBV7-3 to TRBJ1-1, with D unresolved. Germline assignment: CDR1 SGHTA and CDR2 FQGTGA. The CDR3 sequence is 13 residues long. V shed 4 bases and J shed 1 base, with 7 bases lying between them. DNA for the CDR3: TGTGCCAGCAGCTCTTCTAGGAACACTGAAGCTTTCTTT. It is translated as CASSSSRNTEAFF.

The chain is built from TRBV18 and TRBJ1-4; 8 bases line up with TRBD1. CDR1 and CDR2 from the germline V gene are KGHSH and LQKENI. The CDR3 contains 14 residues. The V gene end was trimmed by 3 bases and the J gene end by 4 bases; junction bases not matched to a gene: 1. CDR3: CASSPGQDNEKLFF. CDR3 DNA sequence: TGTGCCAGCTCACCGGGACAGGATAATGAAAAACTGTTTTTT.

This sequence joins TRBV6-1 and TRBJ1-2, with D hard to call. CDR1 and CDR2 (germline): MNHNS, SASEGT. V gave up 2 bases and J gave up 4 bases, with 14 bases separating them. This CDR3 is 15 amino acids long. In nucleotides, the CDR3 is TGTGCCAGCAGTGAAAGGGCAGCGCGGGGCTATGGCTACACCTTC. Its translation is CASSERAARGYGYTF.

This clonotype was found many times. The chain links TRBV14 to TRBJ2-5; no reliable D call. The CDR3 sequence is 11 residues long. With 3 bases removed from V and 4 bases from J, the gap between germline ends came to 3 bases. Germline V CDR1 and CDR2: SGHDN, FVKESK. CDR3 in amino acids: CASSHAETQYF. Here the CDR3 DNA reads TGTGCCAGCAGCCATGCAGAGACCCAGTACTTC.

V and J are TRBV20-1 and TRBJ1-1, with D perhaps TRBD1 (6 bases). Germline lookup yields CDR1 DFQATT and CDR2 SNEGSKA (reference sequence). This CDR3 has 13 residues. V lost 6 bases and J lost 3, with 14 bases in between. The DNA for the CDR3 is TGCAGTGCCAGCAGGGGCAGGGACACTGAAGCTTTCTTT. Its protein is CSASRGRDTEAFF.

Concerning this clonotype itself: This may stem from a read error, because a much larger clone lies one nucleotide away. The J gene is TRBJ1-5, the V gene TRBV20-1, with no clear D. In germline, CDR1 is DFQATT, CDR2 SNEGSKA (reference sequence). V lost 0 bases, J lost 0 bases, and 9 bases lay in between. The CDR3 has 15 residues. This chain's CDR3 is CSARDSGYSNQPQHF. CDR3 DNA sequence: TGCAGTGCTAGAGATTCGGGATATAGCAATCAGCCCCAGCATTTT.

This clonotype was detected many times. Here the CDR3 DNA reads TGCAGTGCTCGATTAGGTTTAAGGGAGACCCAGTACTTC. This sequence encodes CSARLGLRETQYF. The genes are TRBV20-1 and TRBJ2-5; D is ambiguous. The CDR3 runs to 13 residues. Germline V gives CDR1 DFQATT, CDR2 SNEGSKA (reference sequence). V was trimmed by 5 bases and J by 5 bases, leaving 15 bases between them.

About this clonotype itself: Germline is not matched at one junction end, which may reflect a read error. The V and J genes are TRBV6-2 or TRBV6-3 and TRBJ2-7; D perhaps matches TRBD2 (6 bases). CDR1 is MNHEY and CDR2 is SVGEGT in the germline V gene. This CDR3 spans 13 amino acids. The CDR3 nucleotides are TGTGCCAGCGGTTACGCGGGGCCCGGGAATCCGTACTTC. Encoded protein: CASGYAGPGNPYF.

This clonotype was recorded only once. A much larger clone sits a single nucleotide away, making a read error possible. This chain uses TRBV12-3 or TRBV12-4 with TRBJ2-1, with a possible D match to TRBD1 (6 bases). The CDR3 covers 13 residues. In DNA form, the CDR3 reads TGTGCCAGCAGCAAAGGCAGGGACAATAAGCAGTTCTTC. Its protein product is CASSKGRDNKQFF.

This clonotype was observed a few times. This rearrangement joins TRBV20-1 to TRBJ1-1, with D unclear. The CDR3 is 11 residues long. The germline CDR1 and CDR2 sequences are DFQATT and SNEGSKA (reference sequence). V was trimmed by 3 bases and J by 11 bases, leaving 13 bases between them. The DNA for the CDR3 is TGCAGTGCTAGTGGGTTCTCAAGGGCTTTCTTT. This translates into CSASGFSRAFF.